Below, 2 T cell receptor beta chains from the same sample are listed, as sequenced in a study of shared clonotypes between healthy human individuals. The assay was immunoSEQ multiplex PCR, and TCRdb's table has in-frame clones only and misses some. Of millions of clones detected, around 94% appear once; the ten largest clones hold 0.13% to 0.15%. Sequenced sample: naive CD4+ T cells sorted from blood. Subset defined: CD45RA+ positively selected. The receptors derive from a man between 18 and 29 years old in good health.

J is TRBJ2-7 and V is TRBV9; possible D gene TRBD1, 5 bases. CDR1 is SGDLS, CDR2 YYNGEE, per germline. CDR3 length equals 14 residues. The ends were cut back, 0 bases at V and 4 bases at J, with 11 bases in the middle. The CDR3 spells CASSVGSGWYEQYF. DNA for the CDR3: TGTGCCAGCAGCGTAGGGTCAGGGTGGTACGAGCAGTACTTC.

This clone was seen a handful of times. The V call is TRBV28, the J call TRBJ2-7; a weak D match, TRBD1 (5 bases). Between the trimmed V and J ends, which lost 11 bases and 4 bases, there was a span of 15 bases. The CDR3 sequence is 12 residues long. Germline CDR1 is MDHEN and CDR2 is SYDVKM. CDR3 protein: CASRTPPYEQYF. CDR3 in DNA: TGTGCCTCCCGGACACCACCTTACGAGCAGTACTTC.